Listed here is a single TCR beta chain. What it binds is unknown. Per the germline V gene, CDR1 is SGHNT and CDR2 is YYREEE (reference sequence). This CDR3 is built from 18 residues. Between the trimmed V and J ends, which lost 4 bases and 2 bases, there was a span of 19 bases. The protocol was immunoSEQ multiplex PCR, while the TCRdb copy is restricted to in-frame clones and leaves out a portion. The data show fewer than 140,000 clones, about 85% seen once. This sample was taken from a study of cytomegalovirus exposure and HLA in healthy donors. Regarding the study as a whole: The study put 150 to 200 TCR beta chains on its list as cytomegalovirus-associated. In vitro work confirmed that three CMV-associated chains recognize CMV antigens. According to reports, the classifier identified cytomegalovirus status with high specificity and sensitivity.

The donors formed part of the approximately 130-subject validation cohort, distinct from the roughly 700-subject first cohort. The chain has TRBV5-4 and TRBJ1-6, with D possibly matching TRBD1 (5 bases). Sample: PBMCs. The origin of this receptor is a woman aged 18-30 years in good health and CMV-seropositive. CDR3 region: CASSPDSPGSTYNSPLHF. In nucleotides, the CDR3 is TGTGCCAGCAGCCCCGACAGCCCCGGGTCCACCTATAATTCACCCCTCCACTTT.